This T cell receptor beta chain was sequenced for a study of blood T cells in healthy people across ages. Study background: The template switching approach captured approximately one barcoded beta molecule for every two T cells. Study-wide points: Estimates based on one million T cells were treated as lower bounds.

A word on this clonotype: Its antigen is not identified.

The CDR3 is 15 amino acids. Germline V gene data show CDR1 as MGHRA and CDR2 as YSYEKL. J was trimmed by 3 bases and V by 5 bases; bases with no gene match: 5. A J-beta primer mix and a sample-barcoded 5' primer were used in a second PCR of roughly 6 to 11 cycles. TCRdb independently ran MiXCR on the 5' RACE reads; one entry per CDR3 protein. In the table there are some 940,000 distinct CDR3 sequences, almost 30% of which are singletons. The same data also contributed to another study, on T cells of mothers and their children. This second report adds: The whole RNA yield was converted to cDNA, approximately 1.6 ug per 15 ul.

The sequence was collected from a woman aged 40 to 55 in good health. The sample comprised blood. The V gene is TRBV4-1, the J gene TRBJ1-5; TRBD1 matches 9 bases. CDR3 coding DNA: TGCGCCAGCAGCTACAGGGGGCTTGACAATCAGCCCCAGCATTTT. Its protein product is CASSYRGLDNQPQHF.